The subject of this entry is one T cell receptor beta chain. The record originates from a study of T cell responses to AZD1222 COVID-19 vaccine. V shed 2 bases and J 0 bases; nucleotides not matched to a gene: 4. Germline-derived CDR1 and CDR2 are SGHKS and YYEKEE (reference sequence). The CDR3 totals 17 residues. Using immunoSEQ multiplex PCR, the repertoire was profiled, and TCRdb retains in-frame clones only, with some absent. The repertoire includes around 80,000 clones, roughly 85% of them detected once, and 1.3% sits in the top ten. This chain uses TRBV5-5 with TRBJ2-1; 11 bases map to TRBD2. The receptor was derived from an adult who received the AZD1222 COVID-19 vaccine. Sequencing used peripheral blood, obtained 28 days after the second AZD1222 dose. CDR3 bases: TGTGCCAGCAGCTTCTTCACTAGCGGGAGCTCCTACAATGAGCAGTTCTTC. Protein sequence: CASSFFTSGSSYNEQFF.